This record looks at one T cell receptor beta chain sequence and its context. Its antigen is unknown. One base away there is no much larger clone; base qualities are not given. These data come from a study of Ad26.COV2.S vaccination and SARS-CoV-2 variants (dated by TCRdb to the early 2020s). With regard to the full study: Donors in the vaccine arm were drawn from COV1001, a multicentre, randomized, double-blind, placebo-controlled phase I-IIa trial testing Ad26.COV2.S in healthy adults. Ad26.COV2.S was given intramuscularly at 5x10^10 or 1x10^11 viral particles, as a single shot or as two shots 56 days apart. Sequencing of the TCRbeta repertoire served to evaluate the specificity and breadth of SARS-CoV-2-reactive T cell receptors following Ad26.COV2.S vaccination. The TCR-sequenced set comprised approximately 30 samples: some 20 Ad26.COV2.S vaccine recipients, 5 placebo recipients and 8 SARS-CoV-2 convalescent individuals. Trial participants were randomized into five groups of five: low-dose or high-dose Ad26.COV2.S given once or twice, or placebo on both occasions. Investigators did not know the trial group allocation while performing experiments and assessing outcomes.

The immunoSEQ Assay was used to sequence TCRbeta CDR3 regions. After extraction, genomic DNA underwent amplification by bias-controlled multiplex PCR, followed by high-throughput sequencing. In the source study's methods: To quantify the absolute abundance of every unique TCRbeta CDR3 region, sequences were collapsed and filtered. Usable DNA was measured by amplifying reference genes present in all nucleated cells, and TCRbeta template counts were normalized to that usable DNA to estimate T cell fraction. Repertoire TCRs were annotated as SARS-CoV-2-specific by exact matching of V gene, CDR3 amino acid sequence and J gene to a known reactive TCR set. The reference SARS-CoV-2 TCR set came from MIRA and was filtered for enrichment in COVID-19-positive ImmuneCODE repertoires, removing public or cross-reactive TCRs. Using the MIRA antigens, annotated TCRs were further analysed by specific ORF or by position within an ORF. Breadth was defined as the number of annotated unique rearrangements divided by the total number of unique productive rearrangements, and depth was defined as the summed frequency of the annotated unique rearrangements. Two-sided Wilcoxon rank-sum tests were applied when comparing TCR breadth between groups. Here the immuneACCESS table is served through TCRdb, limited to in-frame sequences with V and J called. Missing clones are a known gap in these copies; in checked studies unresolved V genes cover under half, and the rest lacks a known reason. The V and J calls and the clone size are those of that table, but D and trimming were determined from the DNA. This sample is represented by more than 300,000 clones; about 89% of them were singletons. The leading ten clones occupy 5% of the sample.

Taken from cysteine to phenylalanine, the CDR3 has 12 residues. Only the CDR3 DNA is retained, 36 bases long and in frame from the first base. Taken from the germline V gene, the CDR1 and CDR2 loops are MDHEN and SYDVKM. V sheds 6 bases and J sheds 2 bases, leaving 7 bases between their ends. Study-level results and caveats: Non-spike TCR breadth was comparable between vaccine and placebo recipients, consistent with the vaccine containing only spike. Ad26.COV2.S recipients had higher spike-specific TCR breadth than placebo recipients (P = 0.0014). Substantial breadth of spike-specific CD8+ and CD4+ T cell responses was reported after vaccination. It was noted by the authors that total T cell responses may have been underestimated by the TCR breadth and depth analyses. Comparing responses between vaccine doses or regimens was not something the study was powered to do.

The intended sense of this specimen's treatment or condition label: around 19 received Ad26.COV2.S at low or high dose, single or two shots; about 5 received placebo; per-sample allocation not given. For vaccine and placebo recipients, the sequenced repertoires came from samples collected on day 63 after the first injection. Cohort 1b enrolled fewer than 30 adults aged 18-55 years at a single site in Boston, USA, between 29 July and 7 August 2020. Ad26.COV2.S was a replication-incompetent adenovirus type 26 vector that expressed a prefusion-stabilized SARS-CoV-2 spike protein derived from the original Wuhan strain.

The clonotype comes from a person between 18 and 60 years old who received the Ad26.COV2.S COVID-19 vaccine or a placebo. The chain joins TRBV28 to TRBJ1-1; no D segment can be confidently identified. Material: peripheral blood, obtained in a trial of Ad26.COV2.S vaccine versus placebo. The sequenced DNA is TGTGCCAGCAGGGCCGCAAACACTGAAGCTTTCTTT. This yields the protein CASRAANTEAFF.